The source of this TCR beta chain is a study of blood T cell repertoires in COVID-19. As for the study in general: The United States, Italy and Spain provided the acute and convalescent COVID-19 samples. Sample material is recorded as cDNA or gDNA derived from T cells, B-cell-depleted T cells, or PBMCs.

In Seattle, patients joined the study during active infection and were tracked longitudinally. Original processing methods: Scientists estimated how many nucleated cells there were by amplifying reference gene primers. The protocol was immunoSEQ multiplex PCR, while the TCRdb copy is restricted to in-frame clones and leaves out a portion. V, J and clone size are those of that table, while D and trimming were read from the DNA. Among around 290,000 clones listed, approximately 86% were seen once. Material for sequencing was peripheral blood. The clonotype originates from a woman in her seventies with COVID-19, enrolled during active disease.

CDR3 region: CASSNSGRAYEQYF. In nucleotides, the CDR3 is TGTGCCAGCAGCAATAGCGGGAGGGCCTACGAGCAGTACTTC. V gene TRBV7-2 combines with J gene TRBJ2-7; TRBD2 aligns across 11 bases. The V gene's germline CDR1 is SGHTA and CDR2 FQGNSA. V was pared by 5 bases and J by 2 bases, with 2 bases of the junction left unmatched. There are 14 residues in the CDR3.